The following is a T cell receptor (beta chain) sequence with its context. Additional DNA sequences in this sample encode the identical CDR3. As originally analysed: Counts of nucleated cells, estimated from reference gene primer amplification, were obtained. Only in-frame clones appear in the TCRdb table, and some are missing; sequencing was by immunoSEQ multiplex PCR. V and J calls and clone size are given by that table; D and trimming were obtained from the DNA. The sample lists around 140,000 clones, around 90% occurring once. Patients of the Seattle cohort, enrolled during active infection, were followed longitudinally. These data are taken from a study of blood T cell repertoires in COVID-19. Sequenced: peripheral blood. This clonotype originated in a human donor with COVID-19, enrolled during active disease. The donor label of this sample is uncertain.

The CDR3 loop reads CASSEAGGGGYTF. In DNA form, the CDR3 reads TGTGCCAGCAGTGAAGCTGGGGGAGGCGGCTACACCTTC. The genes are TRBV6-1 and TRBJ1-2; tentatively, D is TRBD1 (5 bases). The CDR3 consists of 13 residues. V was clipped by 0 bases and J by 8 bases, with 10 bases between them. Germline V lookup: CDR1 MNHNS, CDR2 SASEGT.